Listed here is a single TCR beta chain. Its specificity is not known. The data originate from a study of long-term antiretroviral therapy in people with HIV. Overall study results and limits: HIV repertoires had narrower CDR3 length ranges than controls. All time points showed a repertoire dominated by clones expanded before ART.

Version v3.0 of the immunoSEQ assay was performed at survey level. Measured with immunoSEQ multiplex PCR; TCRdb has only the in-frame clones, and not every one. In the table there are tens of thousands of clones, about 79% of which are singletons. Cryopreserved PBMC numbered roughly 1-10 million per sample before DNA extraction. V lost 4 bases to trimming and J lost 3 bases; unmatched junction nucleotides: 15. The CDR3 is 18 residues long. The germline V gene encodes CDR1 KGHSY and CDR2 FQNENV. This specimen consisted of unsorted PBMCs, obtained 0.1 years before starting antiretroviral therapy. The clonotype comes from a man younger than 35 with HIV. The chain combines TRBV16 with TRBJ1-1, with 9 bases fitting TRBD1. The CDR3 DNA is TGTGCCAGCAGCCGCACCCTACAGGGGGCTGTGAGGGACACTGAAGCTTTCTTT. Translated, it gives CASSRTLQGAVRDTEAFF.